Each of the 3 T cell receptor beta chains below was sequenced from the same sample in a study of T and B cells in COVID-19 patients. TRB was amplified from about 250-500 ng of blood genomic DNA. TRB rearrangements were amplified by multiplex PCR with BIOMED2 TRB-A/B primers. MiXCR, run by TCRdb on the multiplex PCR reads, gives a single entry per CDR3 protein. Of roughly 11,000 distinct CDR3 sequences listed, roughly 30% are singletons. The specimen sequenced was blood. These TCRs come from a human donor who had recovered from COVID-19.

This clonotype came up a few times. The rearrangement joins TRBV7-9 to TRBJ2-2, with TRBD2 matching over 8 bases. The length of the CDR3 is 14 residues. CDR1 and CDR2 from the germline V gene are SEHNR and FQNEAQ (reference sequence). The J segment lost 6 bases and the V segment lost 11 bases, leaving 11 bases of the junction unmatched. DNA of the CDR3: TGTGCCCCCACCCCTGGCGGGAGGTCCGGGGAGCTGTTTTTT. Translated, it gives CAPTPGGRSGELFF. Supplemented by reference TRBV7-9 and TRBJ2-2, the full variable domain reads DTGVSQNPRHKITKRGQNVTFRCDPISEHNRLYWYRQTLGQGPEFLTYFQNEAQLEKSRLLSDRFSAERPKGSFSTLEIQRTEQGDSAMYLCAPTPGGRSGELFFGEGSRLTVL.

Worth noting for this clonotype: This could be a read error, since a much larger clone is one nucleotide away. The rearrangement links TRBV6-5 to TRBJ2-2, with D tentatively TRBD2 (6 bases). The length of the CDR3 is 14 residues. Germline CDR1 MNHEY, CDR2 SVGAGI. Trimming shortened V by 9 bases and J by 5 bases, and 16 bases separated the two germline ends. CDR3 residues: CARTIAGGTGELFF. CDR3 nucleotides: TGTGCCAGGACCATAGCCGGGGGTACCGGGGAGCTGTTTTTT.

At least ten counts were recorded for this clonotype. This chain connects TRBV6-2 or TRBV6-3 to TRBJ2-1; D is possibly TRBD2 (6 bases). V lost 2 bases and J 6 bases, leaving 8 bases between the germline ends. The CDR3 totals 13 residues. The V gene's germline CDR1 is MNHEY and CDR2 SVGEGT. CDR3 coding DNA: TGTGCCAGCAGTTACCTGCGGGGCAATGAGCAGTTCTTC. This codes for CASSYLRGNEQFF.